The text below deals with one T cell receptor (beta chain). What it recognizes is unknown. The record originates from a study of T cells in Graves' hyperthyroidism and ophthalmopathy. Study conclusions and caveats: Among thyroid clonotypes expanded above 0.001, most also appeared in blood.

Criteria for exclusion of patients were uncontrolled infection, other autoimmune disease, pregnancy or lactation. Diagnosis rested on symptoms, serum thyroxine and TRAb, thyroid ultrasound, and orbital computed tomography. Isolation of PBMCs was performed on about 10 ml fresh peripheral blood. RNA transcripts yielded amplified TCR beta CDR3 regions. A set of HTBI primers served as the primers for a first-round RT-PCR of the TCR CDR3. One entry per CDR3 protein results from TCRdb running MiXCR on the multiplex PCR reads. The data contain around 690,000 distinct CDR3 sequences, less than 25% of them seen just once; the ten biggest clones take up about 34%. Germline V CDR1 and CDR2: SQVTM, ANQGSEA. V gave up 7 bases and J gave up 0 bases, with 12 bases separating them. The CDR3 spans 14 residues.

This receptor was obtained from a man in his thirties or forties with Graves' ophthalmopathy. Material: blood. The chain is built from TRBV29-1 and TRBJ2-2; D is unresolved. In nucleotides, the CDR3 is TGCAGCGCCGGGCAGTTCGCGAACACCGGGGAGCTGTTTTTT. Protein sequence: CSAGQFANTGELFF.